This TCR beta chain was profiled in a study of blood T cell repertoires in COVID-19. About the research overall: From T cells, B-cell-depleted T cells, or PBMCs came the material, which was cDNA or gDNA.

As originally analysed: Cell counts per sample came from amplifying reference gene primers. Libraries were prepared by immunoSEQ multiplex PCR; TCRdb keeps only in-frame clonotypes and omits some of them. The V and J calls and clone size were taken over from that table, and D and trimming were inferred from the DNA. The sample has tens of thousands of clones, around 83% seen once. This TCR came from a human donor in a cohort sampled during active COVID-19. The sample consisted of peripheral blood.

CDR3 nucleotide sequence: TGTGCCAGCAGTGGTCGGAGCGGGGGGGGAAAGTACCAAGAGACCCAGTACTTC. Translating it yields CASSGRSGGGKYQETQYF. The genes are TRBV2 and TRBJ2-5; 10 bases line up with TRBD2. There are 18 residues in the CDR3. The V gene end was trimmed by 4 bases and the J gene end by 0 bases; junction bases not matched to a gene: 11. Per the germline V gene, CDR1 is SNHLY and CDR2 is FYNNEI.